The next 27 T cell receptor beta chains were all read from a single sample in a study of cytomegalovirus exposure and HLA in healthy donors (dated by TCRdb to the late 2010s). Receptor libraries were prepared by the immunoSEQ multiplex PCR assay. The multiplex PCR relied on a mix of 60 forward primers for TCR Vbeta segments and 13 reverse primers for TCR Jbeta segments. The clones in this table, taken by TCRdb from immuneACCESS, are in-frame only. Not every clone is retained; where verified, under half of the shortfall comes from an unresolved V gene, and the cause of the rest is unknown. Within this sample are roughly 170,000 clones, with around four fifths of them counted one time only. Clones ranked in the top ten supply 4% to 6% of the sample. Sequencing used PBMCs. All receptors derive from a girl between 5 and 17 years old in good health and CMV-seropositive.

The CDR3 is CSVERLGGGVQETQYF. CDR3 in DNA: TGCAGCGTTGAGCGGCTAGGCGGGGGGGTACAAGAGACCCAGTACTTC. The rearrangement links TRBV29-1 to TRBJ2-5; 9 bases fit TRBD2. The germline V gene has CDR1 SQVTM and CDR2 ANQGSEA. The length of the CDR3 is 16 residues. Unmatched junction bases numbered 10, after V lost 3 bases and J lost 2 bases.

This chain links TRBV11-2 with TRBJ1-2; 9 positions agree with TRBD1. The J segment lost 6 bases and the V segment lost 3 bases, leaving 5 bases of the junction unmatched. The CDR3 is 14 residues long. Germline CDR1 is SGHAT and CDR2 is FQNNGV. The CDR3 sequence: CASSFFGTGNGYTF. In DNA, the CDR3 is TGTGCCAGCAGCTTCTTCGGGACAGGGAATGGCTACACCTTC.

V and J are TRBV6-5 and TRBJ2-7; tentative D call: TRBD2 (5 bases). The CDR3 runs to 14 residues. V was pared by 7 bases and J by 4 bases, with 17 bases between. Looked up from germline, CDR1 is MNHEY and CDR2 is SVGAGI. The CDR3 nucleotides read TGTGCCAGCACCTCGGACCGGGGTACTTACGAGCAGTACTTC. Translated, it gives CASTSDRGTYEQYF.

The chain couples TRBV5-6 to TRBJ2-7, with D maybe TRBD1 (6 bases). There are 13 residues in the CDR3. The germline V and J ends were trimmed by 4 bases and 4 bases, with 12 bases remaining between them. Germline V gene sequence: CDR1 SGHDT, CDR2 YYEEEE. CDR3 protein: CASSQTQGYEQYF. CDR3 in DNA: TGTGCCAGCAGCCAAACGCAGGGGTACGAGCAGTACTTC.

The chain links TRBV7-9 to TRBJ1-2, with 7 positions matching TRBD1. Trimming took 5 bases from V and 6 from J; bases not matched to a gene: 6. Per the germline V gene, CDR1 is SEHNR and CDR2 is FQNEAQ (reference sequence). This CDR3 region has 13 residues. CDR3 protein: CASSPRGSDGYTF. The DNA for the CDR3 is TGTGCCAGCAGCCCCAGGGGGAGCGATGGCTACACCTTC.

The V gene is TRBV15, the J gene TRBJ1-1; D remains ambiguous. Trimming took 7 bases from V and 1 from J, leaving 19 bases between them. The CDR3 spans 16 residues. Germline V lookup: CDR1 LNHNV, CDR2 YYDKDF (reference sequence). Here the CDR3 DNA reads TGTGCCACCACTTATACTCCGGGAGTAAGGAACACTGAAGCTTTCTTT. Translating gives CATTYTPGVRNTEAFF.

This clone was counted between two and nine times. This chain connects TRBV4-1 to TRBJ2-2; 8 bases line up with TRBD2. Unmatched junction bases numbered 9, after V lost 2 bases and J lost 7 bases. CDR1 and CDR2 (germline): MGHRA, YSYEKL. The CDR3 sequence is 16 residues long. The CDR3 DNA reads TGCGCCAGCAGCCAACCAGGGACTAGTTTGGGCGGGGAGCTGTTTTTT. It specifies CASSQPGTSLGGELFF.

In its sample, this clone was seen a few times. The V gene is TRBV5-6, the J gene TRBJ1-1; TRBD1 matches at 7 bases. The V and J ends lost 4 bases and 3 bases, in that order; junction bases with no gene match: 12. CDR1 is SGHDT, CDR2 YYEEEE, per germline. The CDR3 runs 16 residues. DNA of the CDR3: TGTGCCAGCAGCCCCGACACAGGGGCTGGGGACACTGAAGCTTTCTTT. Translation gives CASSPDTGAGDTEAFF.

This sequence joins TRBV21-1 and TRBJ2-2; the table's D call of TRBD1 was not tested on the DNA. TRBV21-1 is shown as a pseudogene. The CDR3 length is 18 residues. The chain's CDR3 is CASRNQKNTGSGTGELFF. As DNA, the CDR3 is TGTGCCAGCAGAAACCAAAAGAACACAGGGAGTGGCACCGGGGAGCTGTTTTTT.

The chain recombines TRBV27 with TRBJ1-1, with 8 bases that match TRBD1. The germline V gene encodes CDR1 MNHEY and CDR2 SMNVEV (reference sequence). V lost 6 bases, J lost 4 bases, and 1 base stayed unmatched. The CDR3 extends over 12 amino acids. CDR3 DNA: TGTGCCAGCAGACAGGGGGGCACTGAAGCTTTCTTT. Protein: CASRQGGTEAFF.

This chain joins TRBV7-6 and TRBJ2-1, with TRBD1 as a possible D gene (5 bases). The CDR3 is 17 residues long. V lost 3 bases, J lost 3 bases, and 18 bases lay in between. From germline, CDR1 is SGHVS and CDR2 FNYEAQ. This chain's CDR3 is CASSFGFQGRYYNEQFF. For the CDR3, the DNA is TGTGCCAGCAGCTTTGGATTCCAGGGCAGATACTACAATGAGCAGTTCTTC. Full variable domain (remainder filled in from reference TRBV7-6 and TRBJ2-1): GAGVSQSPRYKVTKRGQDVALRCDPISGHVSLYWYRQALGQGPEFLTYFNYEAQQDKSGLPNDRFSAERPEGSISTLTIQRTEQRDSAMYRCASSFGFQGRYYNEQFFGPGTRLTVL.

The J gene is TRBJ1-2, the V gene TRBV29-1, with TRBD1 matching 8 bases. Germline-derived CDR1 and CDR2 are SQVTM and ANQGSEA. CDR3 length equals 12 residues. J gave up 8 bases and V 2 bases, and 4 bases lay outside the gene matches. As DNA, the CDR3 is TGCAGCGTTGAACAGGGGGCTGAAGGCTACACCTTC. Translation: CSVEQGAEGYTF.

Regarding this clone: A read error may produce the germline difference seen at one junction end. CDR3 loop: CASSPVIGSGGITGELFF. The CDR3 nucleotides are TGTGCTAGCAGCCCCGTAATCGGGAGCGGGGGTATCACCGGGGAGCTGTTTTTT. J is TRBJ2-2 and V is TRBV7-7, with 8 bases lining up with TRBD2. The CDR3 consists of 18 residues. Germline CDR1 and CDR2: SSHAT and FNYEAQ (reference sequence).

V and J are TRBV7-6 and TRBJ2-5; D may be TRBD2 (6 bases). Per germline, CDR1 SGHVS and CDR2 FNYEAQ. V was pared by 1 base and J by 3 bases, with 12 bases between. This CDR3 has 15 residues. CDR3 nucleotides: TGTGCCAGCAGCTTAGGGGTTGGAGGGGAAGAGACCCAGTACTTC. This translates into CASSLGVGGEETQYF.

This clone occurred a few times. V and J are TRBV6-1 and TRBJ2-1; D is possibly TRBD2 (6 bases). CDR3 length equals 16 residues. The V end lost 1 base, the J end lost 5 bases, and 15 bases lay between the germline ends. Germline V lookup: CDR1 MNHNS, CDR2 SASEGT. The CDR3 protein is CASSEEEGRGNNEQFF. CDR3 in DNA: TGTGCCAGCAGTGAAGAGGAGGGCAGAGGAAACAATGAGCAGTTCTTC.

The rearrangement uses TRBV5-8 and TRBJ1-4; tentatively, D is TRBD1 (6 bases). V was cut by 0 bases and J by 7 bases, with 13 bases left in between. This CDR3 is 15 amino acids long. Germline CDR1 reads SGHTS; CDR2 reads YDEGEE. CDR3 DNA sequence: TGTGCCAGCAGCTTGGAGGGGGTGTCGGGTGAAAAACTGTTTTTT. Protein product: CASSLEGVSGEKLFF.

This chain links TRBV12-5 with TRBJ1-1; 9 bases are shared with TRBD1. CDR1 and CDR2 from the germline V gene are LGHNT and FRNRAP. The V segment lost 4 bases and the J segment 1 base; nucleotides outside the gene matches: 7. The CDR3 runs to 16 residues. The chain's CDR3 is CASGSTLTGGNTEAFF. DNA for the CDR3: TGTGCTAGTGGTTCCACTTTGACAGGGGGGAACACTGAAGCTTTCTTT.

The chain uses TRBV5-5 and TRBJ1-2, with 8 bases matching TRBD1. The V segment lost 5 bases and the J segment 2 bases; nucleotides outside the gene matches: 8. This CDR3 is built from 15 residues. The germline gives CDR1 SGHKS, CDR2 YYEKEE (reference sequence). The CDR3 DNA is TGTGCCAGCAGACTAGGGACAGGATCGAACTATGGCTACACCTTC. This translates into CASRLGTGSNYGYTF.

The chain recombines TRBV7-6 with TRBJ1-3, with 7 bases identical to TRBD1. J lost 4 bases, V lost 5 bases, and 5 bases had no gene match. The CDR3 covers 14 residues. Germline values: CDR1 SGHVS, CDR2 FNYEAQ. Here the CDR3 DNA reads TGTGCCAGCAGCGAGACAGGGCGGGGAAACACCATATATTTT. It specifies CASSETGRGNTIYF.

CDR3 sequence: CAINRYGQGMCREQYF. Written as DNA, the CDR3 is TGCGCCATCAACCGGTATGGACAGGGGATGTGTCGGGAGCAGTACTTC. The chain recombines TRBV10-1 with TRBJ2-7, with TRBD1 identical over 9 bases. V shed 10 bases, J shed 7 bases, and the junction held 20 bases outside the gene matches. The V gene's germline CDR1 is WNHNN and CDR2 SYGVQD (reference sequence). This CDR3 contains 16 residues.

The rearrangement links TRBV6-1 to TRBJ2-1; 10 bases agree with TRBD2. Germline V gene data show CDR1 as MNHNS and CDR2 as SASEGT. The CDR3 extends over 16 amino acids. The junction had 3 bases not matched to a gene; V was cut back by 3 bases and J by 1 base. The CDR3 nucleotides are TGTGCCAGCAGTGAGCATAGCGGGGGGTCCTACAATGAGCAGTTCTTC. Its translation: CASSEHSGGSYNEQFF.

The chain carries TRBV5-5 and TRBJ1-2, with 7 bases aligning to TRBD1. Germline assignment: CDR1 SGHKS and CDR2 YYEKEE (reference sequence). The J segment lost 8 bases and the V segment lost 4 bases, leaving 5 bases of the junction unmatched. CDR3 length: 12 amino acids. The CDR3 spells CASSKDRDGYTF. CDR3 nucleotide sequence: TGTGCCAGCAGCAAAGACAGGGACGGCTACACCTTC.

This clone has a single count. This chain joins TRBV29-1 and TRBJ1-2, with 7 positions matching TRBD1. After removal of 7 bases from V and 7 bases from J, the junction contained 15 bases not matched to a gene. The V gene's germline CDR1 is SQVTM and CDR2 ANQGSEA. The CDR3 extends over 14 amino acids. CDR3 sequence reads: CSATGAGGIFGYTF. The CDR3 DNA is TGCAGCGCCACTGGGGCAGGGGGAATTTTTGGCTACACCTTC.

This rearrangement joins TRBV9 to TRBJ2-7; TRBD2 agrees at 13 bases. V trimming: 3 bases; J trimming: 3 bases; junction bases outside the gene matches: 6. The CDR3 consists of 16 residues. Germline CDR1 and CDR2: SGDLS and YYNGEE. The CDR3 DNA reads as TGTGCCAGCAGCGCGACCGGGACTAGCGGGGTCTACGAGCAGTACTTC. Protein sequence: CASSATGTSGVYEQYF.

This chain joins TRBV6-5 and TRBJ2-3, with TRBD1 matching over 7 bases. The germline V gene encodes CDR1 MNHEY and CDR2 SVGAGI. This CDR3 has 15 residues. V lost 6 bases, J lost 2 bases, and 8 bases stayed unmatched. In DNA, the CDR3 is TGTGCCAGCAGAACCTTGGGACAGCTCACAGATACGCAGTATTTT. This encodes CASRTLGQLTDTQYF.

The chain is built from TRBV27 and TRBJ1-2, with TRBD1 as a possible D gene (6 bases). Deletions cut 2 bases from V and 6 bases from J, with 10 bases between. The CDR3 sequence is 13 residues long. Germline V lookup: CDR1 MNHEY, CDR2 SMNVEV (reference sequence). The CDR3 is CASSLDRFDGYTF. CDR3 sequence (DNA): TGTGCCAGCAGTTTAGACAGGTTTGATGGCTACACCTTC.

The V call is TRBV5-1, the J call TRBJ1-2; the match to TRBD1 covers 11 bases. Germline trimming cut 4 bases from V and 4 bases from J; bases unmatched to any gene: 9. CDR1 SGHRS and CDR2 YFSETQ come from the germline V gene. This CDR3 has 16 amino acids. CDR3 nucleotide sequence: TGCGCCAGCAGCGGGTGGACAGGGGGCGCTGGCTATGGCTACACCTTC. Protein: CASSGWTGGAGYGYTF.